The rows below give T cell receptor beta chains drawn from one sample of a study of metastatic and nonmetastatic thyroid tumors. MiXCR reprocessed the PCR reads for TCRdb. The sample yields 15,000 to 20,000 clones, roughly 20% seen once. What was sequenced was tumor tissue. These receptor sequences come from a male donor with papillary thyroid cancer or a benign thyroid nodule (not recorded which). Some clones in this sample may be carry-over from other donors' samples. CDR3s include the opening cysteine and the closing phenylalanine or tryptophan. The order of the fields is J gene, clone size, D gene, V gene, CDR3 protein, CDR3 DNA. A D gene is named only where the DNA matches it firmly. The size entry is marked missing in some rows and otherwise reads once, few, many or a size class.

TRBJ1-5 | many | TRBD1 | TRBV27 | CASRIRGEDSNQPQHF | TGTGCCAGCAGGATCAGGGGGGAGGATAGCAATCAGCCCCAGCATTTT
TRBJ2-3 | many | - | TRBV4-2 | CASSSLNGGTDTQYF | TGTGCCAGCAGCTCCCTAAACGGTGGCACAGATACGCAGTATTTT
TRBJ2-1 | medium-sized | TRBD2 | TRBV6-2/TRBV6-3 | CASSYPLPGTSGNNEQFF | TGTGCCAGCAGTTACCCGTTACCCGGGACTAGCGGAAACAATGAGCAGTTCTTC
TRBJ1-5 | few | - | TRBV6-1 | CASSDLGQGNQPQHF | TGTGCCAGCAGTGACCTAGGTCAGGGCAATCAGCCCCAGCATTTT
TRBJ1-5 | many | TRBD1 | TRBV19 | CASSPGTASNQPQHF | TGTGCCAGTAGCCCTGGGACAGCGTCGAATCAGCCCCAGCATTTT
TRBJ2-3 | many | - | TRBV24-1 | CATSEVDADTQYF | TGTGCCACCAGTGAAGTGGACGCAGATACGCAGTATTTT
TRBJ2-3 | many | - | TRBV10-1 | CASSATPWSDTQYF | TGCGCCAGCAGTGCGACACCTTGGTCGGATACGCAGTATTTT
TRBJ1-3 | many | TRBD1 | TRBV2 | CARNTGDSGNTIYF | TGTGCCAGAAATACAGGGGACTCTGGAAACACCATATATTTT
TRBJ2-1 | - | - | TRBV28 | CASGLGNEQFF | TGTGCCAGCGGGCTAGGCAATGAGCAGTTCTTC
TRBJ1-5 | many | - | TRBV28 | CASSVTSFQPQHF | TGTGCCAGCAGTGTAACCTCGTTTCAGCCCCAGCATTTT
TRBJ2-7 | medium-sized | - | TRBV27 | CASRLQRGSSYEQYF | TGTGCCAGCAGACTCCAGCGTGGAAGCTCCTACGAGCAGTACTTC
TRBJ2-1 | medium-sized | - | TRBV19 | CASSIRETQPGNEQFF | TGTGCCAGTAGTATAAGAGAGACTCAACCAGGGAATGAGCAGTTCTTC
TRBJ2-1 | many | - | TRBV20-1 | CSARGPYSFGGGYNEQFF | TGCAGTGCTAGGGGACCGTATTCATTCGGAGGTGGTTACAATGAGCAGTTCTTC
TRBJ1-5 | many | - | TRBV27 | CASTQKYSNQPQHF | TGTGCCAGCACCCAGAAATATAGCAATCAGCCCCAGCATTTT
TRBJ1-1 | many | - | TRBV6-1 | CASRLDGNTEAFF | TGTGCCAGCAGACTCGACGGGAACACTGAAGCTTTCTTT
TRBJ2-7 | - | - | TRBV10-2 | CASSWGESYEQYF | TGCGCCAGCAGTTGGGGGGAGTCCTACGAGCAGTACTTC
TRBJ1-3 | few | TRBD1 | TRBV7-3 | CASSPPPDRGLGRNTIYF | TGTGCCAGCAGCCCCCCCCCCGACAGGGGACTGGGAAGAAACACCATATATTTT
TRBJ1-2 | - | - | TRBV3-1 | CASSQVGDGYTF | TGTGCCAGCAGCCAAGTGGGGGACGGCTACACCTTC
TRBJ1-4 | - | TRBD1 | TRBV5-8 | CASGQGDVREKLFF | TGTGCCAGCGGACAGGGGGACGTTCGGGAAAAACTGTTTTTT
TRBJ2-2 | many | - | TRBV27 | CASSSGDVTGELFF | TGTGCCAGCAGTTCAGGGGATGTCACCGGGGAGCTGTTTTTT
TRBJ2-1 | - | TRBD2 | TRBV20-1 | CSARLQSTSGRTRSYNEQFF | TGCAGTGCTAGACTTCAGAGCACTAGCGGGAGAACCCGCTCCTACAATGAGCAGTTCTTC
TRBJ2-1 | many | TRBD2 | TRBV11-1 | CASSLEGQGRTTAGGSNEQFF | TGTGCCAGCAGCTTAGAGGGACAAGGCCGAACCACAGCGGGAGGTTCAAATGAGCAGTTCTTC
TRBJ2-5 | - | TRBD1 | TRBV6-1 | CAIPTGGRDQETQYF | TGTGCCATCCCGACAGGGGGCCGTGACCAAGAGACCCAGTACTTC
TRBJ2-7 | - | - | TRBV20-1 | CTSRDNYEQHF | TGCACTTCTAGAGACAACTACGAGCAGCACTTC
TRBJ1-6 | many | - | TRBV10-3 | CAVRLGSYNSPLHF | TGTGCCGTCAGACTAGGCTCCTATAATTCACCCCTCCACTTT
TRBJ2-1 | many | TRBD2 | TRBV12-3/TRBV12-4 | CASRTSGRLSEQFF | TGTGCCAGCAGAACTAGCGGGAGGTTGAGTGAGCAGTTCTTC
TRBJ2-7 | - | - | TRBV5-1 | CASSLDIQASSYEQYF | TGCGCCAGCAGCTTGGATATACAGGCTAGCTCCTACGAGCAGTACTTC
TRBJ1-2 | many | - | TRBV18 | CASSPQNKVGGDGYTF | TGTGCCAGCTCACCACAAAATAAAGTCGGGGGGGATGGCTACACCTTC
TRBJ2-5 | many | TRBD2 | TRBV20-1 | CSGTSGREYETQYF | TGCAGTGGTACTAGCGGGAGGGAGTATGAGACCCAGTACTTC